This is a list of T cell receptor beta chains from one sample in a study of blood T cell repertoires in COVID-19. Sequencing was performed with immunoSEQ multiplex PCR; in TCRdb, only in-frame clones are kept and a portion is missing. The profile shows 110,000 or so clones, 85% to 90% of them singletons. Sample: peripheral blood. These receptors were obtained from a woman between 50 and 59 years old with acute or convalescent COVID-19. Both conserved end residues are part of each CDR3. The D gene is left open where the match is weak. The size field is filled for only some rows; it gives once, few, many or a size class.

>NA|NA|TRBJ1-6|14|TRBV21-1
TGTGCCAGCAGCAAAGACTTCTCCCCCCGGGCCCTCCACTTT
CASSKDFSPRALHF
>NA|TRBD2|TRBJ2-1|16|TRBV19
TGTGCCAGTAGAAAAAGTGGGACTAGCGGCTACAATGAGCAGTTCTTC
CASRKSGTSGYNEQFF
>NA|NA|TRBJ1-2|14|TRBV30
TGTGCCTGGAGCGCCCCTACAGGGTACTCTGGCTACACCTTC
CAWSAPTGYSGYTF
>NA|TRBD2|TRBJ2-2|17|TRBV28
TGTGCCAGCAGCACCGCCGGACTAGCGGGGAACACCGGGGAGCTGTTTTTT
CASSTAGLAGNTGELFF
>NA|NA|TRBJ2-2|16|TRBV7-2
TGTGCCAGCAGCCTCCGCCCCGACAGGGAGGCCGGGGAGCTGTTTTTT
CASSLRPDREAGELFF
>NA|NA|TRBJ1-1|13|TRBV5-1
TGCGCCAGCAGCCCGGGACAAGAGACTGAAGCTTTCTTT
CASSPGQETEAFF
>NA|NA|TRBJ1-2|14|TRBV24-1
TGTGCCACCAGCAGTCGGGGAGACATCTATGGCTACACCTTC
CATSSRGDIYGYTF
>NA|TRBD2|TRBJ2-3|16|TRBV5-4
TGTGCCAGCAGCCCCCCTAGCGGGATTAGCACAGATACGCAGTATTTT
CASSPPSGISTDTQYF
>NA|NA|TRBJ2-5|13|TRBV5-1
TGCGCCCGCGAAGGGGGGGGGTCGGTGACCCAGTACTTC
CAREGGGSVTQYF
>few|NA|TRBJ1-1|13|TRBV19
TGTGCCAGTAGTCTAAACCGGGACACTGAAGCTTTCTTT
CASSLNRDTEAFF
>NA|NA|TRBJ1-3|17|TRBV4-3
TGCGCCAGCAGCCAAAACTTACAGAACTCTGCGGGAAACACCATATATTTT
CASSQNLQNSAGNTIYF
>NA|NA|TRBJ1-6|15|TRBV19
TGTGCCAGTAGTATAGAAGGAGGGAACAATTCACCCCTCCACTTT
CASSIEGGNNSPLHF
>NA|NA|TRBJ2-3|14|TRBV18
TGTGCCAGCTCCCCGATAACTAGCACAGATACGCAGTATTTT
CASSPITSTDTQYF
>NA|NA|TRBJ2-7|13|TRBV27
TGTGCCAGCAGTCCGACAGGTTCCTACGAGCAGTACTTC
CASSPTGSYEQYF
>NA|TRBD1|TRBJ1-2|15|TRBV6-6
TGTGCCAGCAGCCCTGGGGACAGCCTAAACTATGGCTACACCTTC
CASSPGDSLNYGYTF
>NA|TRBD2|TRBJ2-1|15|TRBV18
TGTGCCAGCTCCCCGCGGGCGGGAGATAACGATGAGCAGTTCTTC
CASSPRAGDNDEQFF
>NA|TRBD1|TRBJ2-1|16|TRBV10-2
TGCGCCAGCAGTGCAGCAACAGGGGTGTTAGGAAATGAGCAGTTCTTC
CASSAATGVLGNEQFF
>NA|NA|TRBJ1-1|14|TRBV19
TGTGCCAGTGGCCGATCAGGGGTTGGGACTGAAGCTTTCTTT
CASGRSGVGTEAFF
>NA|TRBD1|TRBJ1-2|21|TRBV18
TGTGCCAGCTCACCAAGGCGTTTACCGGGACAGGGGGCTGTTGCTAACTATGGCTACACCTTC
CASSPRRLPGQGAVANYGYTF
>once|TRBD2|TRBJ2-1|17|TRBV5-4
TGTGCCAGCAGCTTGAAGGTAGCGGGGGCATTTAACAATGAGCAGTTCTTC
CASSLKVAGAFNNEQFF
>NA|NA|TRBJ2-1|11|TRBV5-4
TGTGCCAGCAAGAACAGAAATGAGCAGTTCTTC
CASKNRNEQFF
>NA|NA|TRBJ2-1|13|TRBV19
TGTGCCAGTTGCGAGGGCCCCTACAATGAGCAGTTCTTC
CASCEGPYNEQFF
>NA|NA|TRBJ1-1|12|TRBV29-1
TGCAGCGTTCTAGGGGCGGACACTGAAGCTTTCTTT
CSVLGADTEAFF
>NA|TRBD1|TRBJ2-1|16|TRBV3-1/TRBV3-2
TGTGCCAGCAGCCACGAAGACAGGGGGTGGATGAATGAGCAGTTCTTC
CASSHEDRGWMNEQFF
>NA|NA|TRBJ2-3|15|TRBV6-2/TRBV6-3
TGTGCCAGCAGTTACGGGCAGGGGGGAACAGATACGCAGTATTTT
CASSYGQGGTDTQYF
>NA|NA|TRBJ2-1|13|TRBV14
TGTGCCAGCAGCCGAAACACCTACAATGAGCAGTTCTTC
CASSRNTYNEQFF
>NA|NA|TRBJ1-1|14|TRBV7-3
TGTGCCAGCAGCTTAGGTGGTGGGGGCGCGTTAGCTTTCTTT
CASSLGGGGALAFF
>few|NA|TRBJ1-2|13|TRBV24-1
TGTGCCACCAGTGCGGGGGTTTTGAGGGGCTACACCTTC
CATSAGVLRGYTF
>few|TRBD1|TRBJ1-1|15|TRBV30
TGTGCCTTTACAGGGGGCAGGGGGGTGAACACTGAAGCTTTCTTT
CAFTGGRGVNTEAFF
>NA|NA|TRBJ2-1|13|TRBV9
TGTGCCAGCAGCGTAGACTGGTACAATGAGCAGTTCTTC
CASSVDWYNEQFF
>NA|TRBD1|TRBJ1-2|17|TRBV7-2
TGTGCCAGCAGCTTAGGACGGGACAGGGAAAAACGGTATGGCTACACCTTC
CASSLGRDREKRYGYTF
>NA|TRBD1|TRBJ2-7|12|TRBV25-1
TGTGCCAGCACCCCAGGGACAGATGAGCAGTACTTC
CASTPGTDEQYF
>NA|NA|TRBJ1-2|13|TRBV3-1/TRBV3-2
TGTGCCAGTCACCAGGGAGGAGGGTATGGCTACACCTTC
CASHQGGGYGYTF
>NA|TRBD1|TRBJ2-5|12|TRBV24-1
TGTGCCGCTTCCGGGACAGGGGAGACCCAGTACTTC
CAASGTGETQYF
>NA|NA|TRBJ1-1|14|TRBV3-1/TRBV3-2
TGTGCCAGCAGCCAATTACAGGGAGGGACTGAAGCTTTCTTT
CASSQLQGGTEAFF
>NA|TRBD1|TRBJ1-1|13|TRBV12-3/TRBV12-4
TGTGCCAGCTACAGGGGTCTGAACACTGAAGCTTTCTTT
CASYRGLNTEAFF
>NA|NA|TRBJ1-2|15|TRBV6-6
TGTGCCAGCAGTTCCTCATCCAGGGGCGACTATGGCTACACCTTC
CASSSSSRGDYGYTF
>NA|NA|TRBJ2-1|12|TRBV12-3/TRBV12-4
TGTGCCAGCAGTTTAGTCTCCACAGAGCAGTTCTTC
CASSLVSTEQFF
>few|NA|TRBJ2-3|14|TRBV30
TGTGCCTGGAGCTCCGGGGGGCTTCGAGATACGCAGTATTTT
CAWSSGGLRDTQYF
>NA|NA|TRBJ1-1|14|TRBV28
TGTGCCAGCGTTCGCCCCGGGTTGGGCACTGAAGCTTTCTTT
CASVRPGLGTEAFF
>NA|NA|TRBJ2-7|13|TRBV28
TGTGCCAGCAGTTTTCAAGGCGGCATAGGGCAGTACTTC
CASSFQGGIGQYF
>NA|NA|TRBJ1-5|13|TRBV12-3/TRBV12-4
TGTGCCAGCAGTGGGAGGGGAGGTCAGCCCCAGCATTTT
CASSGRGGQPQHF
>NA|TRBD1|TRBJ1-2|17|TRBV7-2
TGTGCCAGCAGCTTATCCCAACAGGGGGGGTTTGCCTATGGCTACACCTTC
CASSLSQQGGFAYGYTF
>few|TRBD1|TRBJ1-2|15|TRBV5-4
TGTGCCAGCAGCTTACAGGGGGCGCTTGGGAATGGCTACACCTTC
CASSLQGALGNGYTF
>NA|TRBD1|TRBJ2-7|15|TRBV7-2
TGTGCCAGCAGCTTAAGTAGGGGGCAACCCTACGAGCAGTACTTC
CASSLSRGQPYEQYF
>NA|TRBD2|TRBJ2-3|16|TRBV27
TGTGCCAGCAGTTCAACTAGCGGGAGGGCCGGAGATACGCAGTATTTT
CASSSTSGRAGDTQYF
>NA|TRBD1|TRBJ1-1|14|TRBV4-1
TGCGCCAGCAGCCATGACAGGGAATTTGCTGAAGCTTTCTTT
CASSHDREFAEAFF
>NA|TRBD1|TRBJ1-5|14|TRBV10-3
TGTGCTACCGGGACAGGGGGCGCTACCCAGCCCCAGCATTTT
CATGTGGATQPQHF
>once|NA|TRBJ2-1|14|TRBV19
TGTGCCAGTGGGTTAGCGGAGCTTCTCAATGAGCAGTTCTTC
CASGLAELLNEQFF
>once|TRBD1|TRBJ1-6|17|TRBV28
TGTGCCAGCAAGTTTAGCGGAAGGGGGCCGGATAATTCACCCCTCCACTTT
CASKFSGRGPDNSPLHF
>NA|TRBD1|TRBJ1-4|16|TRBV27
TGTGCCAGCAGTTTATCGCGGGACAGATATAATGAAAAACTGTTTTTT
CASSLSRDRYNEKLFF